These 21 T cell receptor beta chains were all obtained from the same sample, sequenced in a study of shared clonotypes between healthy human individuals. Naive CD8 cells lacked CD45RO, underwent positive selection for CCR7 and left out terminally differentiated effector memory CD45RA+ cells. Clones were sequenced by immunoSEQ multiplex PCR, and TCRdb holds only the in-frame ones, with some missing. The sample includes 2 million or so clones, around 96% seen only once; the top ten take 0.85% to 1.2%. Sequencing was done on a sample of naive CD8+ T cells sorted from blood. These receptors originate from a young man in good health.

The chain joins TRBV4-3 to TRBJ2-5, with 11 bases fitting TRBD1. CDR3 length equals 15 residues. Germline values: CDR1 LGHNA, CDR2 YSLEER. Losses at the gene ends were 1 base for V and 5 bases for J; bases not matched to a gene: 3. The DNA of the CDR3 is TGCGCCAGCAGCCAAGGGACAGGGGGCGCGGAGACCCAGTACTTC. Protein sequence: CASSQGTGGAETQYF.

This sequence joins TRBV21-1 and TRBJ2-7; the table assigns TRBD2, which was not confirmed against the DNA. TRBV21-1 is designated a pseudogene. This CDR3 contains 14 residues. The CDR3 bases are TGTGCCAGCAGCAAAGCGACGGACTTCTACGAGCAGTACTTC. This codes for CASSKATDFYEQYF.

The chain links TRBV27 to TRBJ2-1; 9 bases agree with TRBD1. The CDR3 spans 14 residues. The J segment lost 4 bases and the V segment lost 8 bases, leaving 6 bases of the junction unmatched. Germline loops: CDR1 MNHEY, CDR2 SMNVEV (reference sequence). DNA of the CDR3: TGTGCCAGCGCGGACAGGGGTGAATACAATGAGCAGTTCTTC. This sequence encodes CASADRGEYNEQFF.

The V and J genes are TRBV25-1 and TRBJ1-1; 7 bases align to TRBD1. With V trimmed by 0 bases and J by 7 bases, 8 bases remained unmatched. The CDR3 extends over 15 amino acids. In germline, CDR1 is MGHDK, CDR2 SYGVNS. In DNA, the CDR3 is TGTGCCAGCAGTGAATACCCGGGTGGGACAGATGAAGCTTTCTTT. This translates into CASSEYPGGTDEAFF.

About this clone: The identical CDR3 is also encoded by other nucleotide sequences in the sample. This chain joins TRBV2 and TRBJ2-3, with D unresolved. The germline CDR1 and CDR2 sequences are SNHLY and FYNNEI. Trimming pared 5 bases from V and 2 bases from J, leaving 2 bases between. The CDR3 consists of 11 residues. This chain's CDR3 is CASSPTDTQYF. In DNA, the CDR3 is TGTGCCAGCAGTCCCACAGATACGCAGTATTTT.

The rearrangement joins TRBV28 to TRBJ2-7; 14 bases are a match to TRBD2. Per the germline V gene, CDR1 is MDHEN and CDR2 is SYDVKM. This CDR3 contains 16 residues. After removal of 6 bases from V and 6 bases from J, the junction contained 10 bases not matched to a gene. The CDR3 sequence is CASSISPGLAGVEQYF. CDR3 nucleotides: TGTGCCAGCAGCATCAGCCCGGGACTAGCGGGAGTCGAGCAGTACTTC.

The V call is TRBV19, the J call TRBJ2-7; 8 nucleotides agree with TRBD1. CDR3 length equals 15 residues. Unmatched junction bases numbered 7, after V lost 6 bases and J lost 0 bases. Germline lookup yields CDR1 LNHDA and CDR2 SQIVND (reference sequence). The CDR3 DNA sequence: TGTGCCAGTAGCCCAGGGACAGGACTCTCCTACGAGCAGTACTTC. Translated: CASSPGTGLSYEQYF.

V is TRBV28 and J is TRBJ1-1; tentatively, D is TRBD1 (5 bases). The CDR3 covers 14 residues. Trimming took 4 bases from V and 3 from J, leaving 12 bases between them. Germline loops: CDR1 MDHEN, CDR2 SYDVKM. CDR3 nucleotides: TGTGCCAGCAGTTCCGGGGCGGGGGACACTGAAGCTTTCTTT. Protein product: CASSSGAGDTEAFF.

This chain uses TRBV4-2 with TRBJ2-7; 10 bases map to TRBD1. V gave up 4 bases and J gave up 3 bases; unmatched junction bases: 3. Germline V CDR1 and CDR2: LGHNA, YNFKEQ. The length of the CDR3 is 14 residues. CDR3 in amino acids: CASSLGTGVYEQYF. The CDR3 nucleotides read TGTGCCAGCAGCCTCGGGACAGGGGTCTACGAGCAGTACTTC.

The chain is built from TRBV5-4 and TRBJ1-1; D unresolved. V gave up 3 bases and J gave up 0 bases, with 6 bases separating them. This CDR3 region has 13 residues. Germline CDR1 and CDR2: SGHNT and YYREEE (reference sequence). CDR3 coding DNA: TGTGCCAGCAGCTCAGAGATGAACACTGAAGCTTTCTTT. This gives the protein CASSSEMNTEAFF.

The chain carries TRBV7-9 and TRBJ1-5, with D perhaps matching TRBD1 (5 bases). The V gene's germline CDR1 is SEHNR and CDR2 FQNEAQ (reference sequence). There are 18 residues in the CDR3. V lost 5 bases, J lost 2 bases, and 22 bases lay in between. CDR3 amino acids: CASSKEPSLGEGNQPQHF. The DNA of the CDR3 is TGTGCCAGCAGCAAAGAGCCCTCGTTAGGGGAAGGCAATCAGCCCCAGCATTTT.

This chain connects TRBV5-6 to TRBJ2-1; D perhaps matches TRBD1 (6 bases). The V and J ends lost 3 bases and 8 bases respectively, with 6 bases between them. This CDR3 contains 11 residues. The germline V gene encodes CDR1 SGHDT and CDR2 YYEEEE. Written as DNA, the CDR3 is TGTGCCAGCAGCTGGACAGATGAGCAGTTCTTC. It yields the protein CASSWTDEQFF. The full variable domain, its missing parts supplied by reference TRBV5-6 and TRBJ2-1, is DAGVTQSPTHLIKTRGQQVTLRCSPKSGHDTVSWYQQALGQGPQFIFQYYEEEERQRGNFPDRFSGHQFPNYSSELNVNALLLGDSALYLCASSWTDEQFFGPGTRLTVL.

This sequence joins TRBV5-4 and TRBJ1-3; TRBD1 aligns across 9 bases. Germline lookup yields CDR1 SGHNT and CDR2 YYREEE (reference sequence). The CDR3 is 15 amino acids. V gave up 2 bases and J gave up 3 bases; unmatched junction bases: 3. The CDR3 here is CASSLQGAIGNTIYF. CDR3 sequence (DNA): TGTGCCAGCAGCTTACAGGGGGCGATTGGAAACACCATATATTTT.

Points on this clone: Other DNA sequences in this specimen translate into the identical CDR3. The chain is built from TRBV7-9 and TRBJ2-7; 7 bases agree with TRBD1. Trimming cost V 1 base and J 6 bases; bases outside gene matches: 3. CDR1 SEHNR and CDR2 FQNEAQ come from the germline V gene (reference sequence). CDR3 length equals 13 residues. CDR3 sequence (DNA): TGTGCCAGCAGCTTAGTCTCAGGGGGCGAGCAGTACTTC. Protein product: CASSLVSGGEQYF.

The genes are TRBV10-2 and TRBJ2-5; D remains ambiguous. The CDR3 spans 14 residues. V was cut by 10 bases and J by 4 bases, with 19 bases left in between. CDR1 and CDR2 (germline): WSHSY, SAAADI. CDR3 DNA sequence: TGCGCCACCGTGCCTGAGGCTACCAGAGAGACCCAGTACTTC. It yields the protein CATVPEATRETQYF.

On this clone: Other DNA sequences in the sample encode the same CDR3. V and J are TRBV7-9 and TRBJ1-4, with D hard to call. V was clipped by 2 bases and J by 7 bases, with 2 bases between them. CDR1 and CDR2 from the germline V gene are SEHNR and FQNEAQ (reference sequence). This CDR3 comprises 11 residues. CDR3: CASSLSEKLFF. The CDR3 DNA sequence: TGTGCCAGCAGCTTAAGTGAAAAACTGTTTTTT.

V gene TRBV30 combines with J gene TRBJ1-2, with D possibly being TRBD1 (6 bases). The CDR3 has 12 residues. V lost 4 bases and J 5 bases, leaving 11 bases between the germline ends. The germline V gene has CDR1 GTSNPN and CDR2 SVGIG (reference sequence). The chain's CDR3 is CAWTGEAYGYTF. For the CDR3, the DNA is TGTGCCTGGACAGGGGAGGCTTATGGCTACACCTTC.

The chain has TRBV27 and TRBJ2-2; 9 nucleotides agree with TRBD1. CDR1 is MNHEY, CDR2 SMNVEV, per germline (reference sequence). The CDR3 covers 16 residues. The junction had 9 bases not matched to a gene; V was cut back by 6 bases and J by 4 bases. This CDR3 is CASSHNPGQGTGELFF. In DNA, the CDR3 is TGTGCCAGCAGCCATAACCCGGGACAGGGCACCGGGGAGCTGTTTTTT.

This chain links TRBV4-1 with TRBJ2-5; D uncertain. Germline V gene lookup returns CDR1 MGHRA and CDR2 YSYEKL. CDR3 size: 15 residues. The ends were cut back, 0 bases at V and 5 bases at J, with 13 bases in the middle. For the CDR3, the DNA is TGCGCCAGCAGCCAAGAACGAATGACTGGGGAGACCCAGTACTTC. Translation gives CASSQERMTGETQYF.

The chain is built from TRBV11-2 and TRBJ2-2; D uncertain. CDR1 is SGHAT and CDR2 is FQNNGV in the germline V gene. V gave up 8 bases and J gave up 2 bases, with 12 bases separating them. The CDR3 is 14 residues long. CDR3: CASEGLINTGELFF. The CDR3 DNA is TGTGCCAGCGAAGGTCTGATCAACACCGGGGAGCTGTTTTTT. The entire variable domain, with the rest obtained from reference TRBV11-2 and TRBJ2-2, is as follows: EAGVAQSPRYKIIEKRQSVAFWCNPISGHATLYWYQQILGQGPKLLIQFQNNGVVDDSQLPKDRFSAERLKGVDSTLKIQPAKLEDSAVYLCASEGLINTGELFFGEGSRLTVL.

The CDR3, as DNA: TGTGCCAGCAGTGAGACAGGGTCGGGATCACCCCTCCACTTT. The encoded protein is CASSETGSGSPLHF. J is TRBJ1-6 and V is TRBV6-5, with 7 positions matching TRBD1. V lost 5 bases, J lost 10 bases, and 8 bases stayed unmatched. Per germline, CDR1 MNHEY and CDR2 SVGAGI. The CDR3 length is 14 residues.